This T cell receptor (beta chain) was captured by sequencing in a study of blood T cell repertoires in COVID-19. Study summary: PBMCs, B-cell-depleted T cells, or T cells provided the cDNA or gDNA that made up the material.

The V and J ends lost 4 bases and 7 bases, in that order; junction bases with no gene match: 8. Looked up from germline, CDR1 is LGHNA and CDR2 is YSLEER. The CDR3 consists of 15 residues. As originally analysed: It was from reference gene primer amplification that nucleated cell counts were estimated. The method was immunoSEQ multiplex PCR; TCRdb's version includes in-frame clones alone and lacks a portion of them. V and J calls and clone size are copied from that table; D and trimming were computed from the DNA. The data contain under 200,000 clones, 77% of them seen just once; the ten biggest clones take up about 3%.

The material sequenced was peripheral blood. This rearrangement joins TRBV4-3 to TRBJ1-4; 8 positions match TRBD1. The TCR originated in a man between 65 and 79 years old with acute or convalescent COVID-19. The DNA of the CDR3 is TGCGCCAGCAGCCTGGACAGGGTCGGGAGTGAAAAACTGTTTTTT. Translated: CASSLDRVGSEKLFF.